The T cell receptor beta chain described here comes from a study of shared clonotypes between healthy human individuals. Study-wide results and caveats: What limited the represented genetic and exposure-history diversity was the small number of donors. Around 5.3% of naive CD4 clonotypes were shared across a few donors.

Within Nashville, Tennessee resided all donors, each a Caucasian adult. The authors divided CD4+ cells into CD45RA+ naive and CD45RA-negative memory subsets. Sequencing used immunoSEQ multiplex PCR; TCRdb keeps in-frame clones, though not all of them. There are approximately 2.5 million clones in the sample; over 85% occur only once, and more than 0.35% lies in the top ten. Germline V gene data show CDR1 as SNHLY and CDR2 as FYNNEI. V lost 5 bases and J 2 bases, leaving 12 bases between the germline ends. This CDR3 is 14 amino acids long. This clone was seen only once. The antigen remains undetermined.

The chain employs TRBV2 and TRBJ2-5, with D maybe TRBD1 (5 bases). Sequenced input: naive CD4+ T cells from PBMCs. Noted subset: CD45RA+ positively selected. This receptor was obtained from a man aged 18 to 29 in good health. Some clones in this sample may be carry-over from other donors' samples. The CDR3 DNA is TGTGCCAGCAGTCAGAGACAGCAGCAAGAGACCCAGTACTTC. This codes for CASSQRQQQETQYF.